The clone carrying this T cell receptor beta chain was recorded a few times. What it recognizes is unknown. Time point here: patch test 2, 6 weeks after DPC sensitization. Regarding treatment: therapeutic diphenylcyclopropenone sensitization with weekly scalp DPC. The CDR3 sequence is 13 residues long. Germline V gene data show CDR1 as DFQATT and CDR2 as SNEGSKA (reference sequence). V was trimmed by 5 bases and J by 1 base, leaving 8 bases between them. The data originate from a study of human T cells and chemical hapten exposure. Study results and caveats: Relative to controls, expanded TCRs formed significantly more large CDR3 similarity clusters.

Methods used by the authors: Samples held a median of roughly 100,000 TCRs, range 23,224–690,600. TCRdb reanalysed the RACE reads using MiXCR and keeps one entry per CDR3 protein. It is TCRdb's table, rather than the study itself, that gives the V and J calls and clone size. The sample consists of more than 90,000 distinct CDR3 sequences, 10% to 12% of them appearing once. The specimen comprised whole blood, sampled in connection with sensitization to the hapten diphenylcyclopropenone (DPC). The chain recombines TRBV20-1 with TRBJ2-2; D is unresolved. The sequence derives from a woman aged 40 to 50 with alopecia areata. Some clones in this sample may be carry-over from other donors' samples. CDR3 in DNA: TGCAGTGCTCCCAACAGGAACACCGGGGAGCTGTTTTTT. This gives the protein CSAPNRNTGELFF.